The clone carrying this TCR beta chain has just a few counts. Its target is not known. The data derive from a study of radiotherapy plus CTLA-4 blockade in lung cancer. Across the study: Objective responses occurred in about a sixth of patients; around 30% had disease control.

Trimming cost V 4 bases and J 4 bases, with 10 bases left between them. CDR3 length: 13 amino acids. Germline V lookup: CDR1 SGHRS, CDR2 YFSETQ. Here immunoSEQ multiplex PCR was the method, and the copy in TCRdb shows in-frame clones only, minus some. The sample includes about 45,000 clones, roughly four fifths of them seen just once. The study's findings and limits: Clones derived from tumor TCRs expanded in blood after radiotherapy plus ipilimumab. Increased serum interferon-beta after radiation also reportedly predicted response strongly.

The J gene is TRBJ2-3, the V gene TRBV5-1; D is perhaps TRBD1 (5 bases). This clonotype was sampled from a human donor with non-small cell lung cancer who had stable disease on radiotherapy plus ipilimumab. This specimen consisted of peripheral blood, obtained from a patient treated with radiotherapy plus ipilimumab. CDR3 loop: CASSNQGPDTQYF. In nucleotides, the CDR3 is TGCGCCAGCAGCAACCAGGGCCCAGATACGCAGTATTTT.